Listed here is a single T cell receptor (beta chain). The record originates from a study of CD8 T cells in ankylosing spondylitis. Germline V gives CDR1 SGHRS, CDR2 YFSETQ. J gave up 6 bases and V 4 bases, and 5 bases lay outside the gene matches. This CDR3 contains 13 residues. TCRdb processed the 5' RACE reads anew with MiXCR; each CDR3 protein has one entry. Here the sample spans roughly 200,000 distinct CDR3 sequences, under 30% being singletons. The chain carries TRBV5-1 and TRBJ2-3; 7 bases are shared with TRBD2. The source of this sequence is a male donor with ankylosing spondylitis or in good health (not recorded which). The sequenced sample consisted of blood, either unsorted or a sorted T cell fraction (not recorded which). The CDR3 DNA reads as TGCGCCAGCAGCATTTCTAGCGGCGATACGCAGTATTTT. It yields the protein CASSISSGDTQYF.